This passage covers 24 T cell receptor beta chains from one sample sequenced in a study of blood T cell repertoires in COVID-19. The repertoire was sequenced with immunoSEQ multiplex PCR; TCRdb's copy has only in-frame clones and lacks some. The sample comprises roughly 150,000 clones, 84% of which are singletons, and approximately 1.8% rests with the top ten. The sample taken for sequencing was PBMCs or T cells enriched from blood (not recorded which). The receptors come from a woman aged 18 to 35 who had been exposed to COVID-19.

This sequence joins TRBV5-1 and TRBJ2-5, with 10 bases fitting TRBD1. With V trimmed by 0 bases and J by 2 bases, 7 bases remained unmatched. The CDR3 runs 17 residues. Germline values: CDR1 SGHRS, CDR2 YFSETQ. The CDR3 region is CASSLDGQGGPQETQYF. The DNA for the CDR3 is TGCGCCAGCAGCTTGGATGGACAGGGGGGGCCACAAGAGACCCAGTACTTC.

CDR3 nucleotides: TGTGCCAGCACCCTGGGCTCACATGGCTACACCTTC. Translation gives CASTLGSHGYTF. The V gene is TRBV12-3 or TRBV12-4, the J gene TRBJ1-2, with D unclear. The CDR3 covers 12 residues. V lost 7 bases to trimming and J lost 6 bases, with 12 bases between them.

This chain links TRBV27 with TRBJ2-7; 13 positions agree with TRBD2. The CDR3 spans 18 residues. The V gene's germline CDR1 is MNHEY and CDR2 SMNVEV (reference sequence). V was clipped by 3 bases and J by 1 base; unmatched bases: 9. The CDR3 protein is CASSFERTSGSGSYEQYF. Here the CDR3 DNA reads TGTGCCAGCAGTTTTGAGCGGACTAGCGGGAGTGGTTCCTACGAGCAGTACTTC.

This chain connects TRBV6-2 or TRBV6-3 to TRBJ2-2; 7 nucleotides align to TRBD2. Per the germline V gene, CDR1 is MNHEY and CDR2 is SVGEGT. V was pared by 6 bases and J by 6 bases, with 7 bases of the junction left unmatched. The CDR3 contains 14 residues. The CDR3 DNA reads as TGTGCCAGCAGCTCCGGACTAGGGTCCGGGGAGCTGTTTTTT. Protein: CASSSGLGSGELFF.

J is TRBJ1-1 and V is TRBV6-2 or TRBV6-3, with D unresolved. This CDR3 has 14 amino acids. Trimming shortened V by 5 bases and J by 0 bases, and 10 bases separated the two germline ends. The germline gives CDR1 MNHEY, CDR2 SVGEGT. CDR3 bases: TGTGCCAGCAGTCCGAACCACATGAACACTGAAGCTTTCTTT. Translated: CASSPNHMNTEAFF.

The J gene is TRBJ2-5, the V gene TRBV3-1 (or the pseudogene TRBV3-2); 10 nucleotides align to TRBD1. Germline loops: CDR1 LGHDT, CDR2 YNNKEL (reference sequence). CDR3 length: 16 amino acids. V trimming: 8 bases; J trimming: 7 bases; junction bases outside the gene matches: 16. CDR3 amino acids: CASANYAGTGVSTQYF. CDR3 sequence (DNA): TGTGCCAGCGCAAATTACGCCGGGACAGGGGTTTCGACCCAGTACTTC.

This chain uses TRBV19 with TRBJ1-5; 9 bases match TRBD1. Trimming took 4 bases from V and 6 from J; bases not matched to a gene: 4. Germline lookup yields CDR1 LNHDA and CDR2 SQIVND (reference sequence). This CDR3 has 14 amino acids. DNA of the CDR3: TGTGCCAGTAGTAGGACAGGGGTGGGTCAGCCCCAGCATTTT. Its protein is CASSRTGVGQPQHF.

The chain joins TRBV30 to TRBJ2-2; TRBD2 matches at 7 bases. The CDR3 loop spans 15 amino acids. J was trimmed by 4 bases and V by 7 bases; bases with no gene match: 12. Per germline, CDR1 GTSNPN and CDR2 SVGIG (reference sequence). CDR3 coding DNA: TGTGCCTACCTGCCGGGACTACTGTTCACCGGGGAGCTGTTTTTT. Translation gives CAYLPGLLFTGELFF.

The chain employs TRBV28 and TRBJ2-1; 15 bases fit TRBD2. V dropped 4 bases and J dropped 12; count of bases not matched to a gene: 1. Germline CDR1 is MDHEN and CDR2 is SYDVKM. This CDR3 has 13 residues. The CDR3, as DNA: TGTGCCAGCAGTTGGACTAGCGGGAGGGTGCAGTTCTTC. Its translation is CASSWTSGRVQFF.

The chain carries TRBV28 and TRBJ1-5; 8 bases fit TRBD1. CDR1 is MDHEN and CDR2 is SYDVKM in the germline V gene. This CDR3 has 17 residues. Trimming took 8 bases from V and 2 from J; bases not matched to a gene: 14. The CDR3 reads CASLPSRGRLGNQPQHF. The CDR3 DNA is TGTGCCAGCCTACCAAGCAGGGGGCGTCTAGGCAATCAGCCCCAGCATTTT.

The CDR3 sequence: CASSLDGYIQYF. The CDR3 DNA reads TGTGCCAGCAGCTTAGACGGTTACATTCAGTACTTC. The chain carries TRBV7-2 and TRBJ2-4, with D uncertain. In germline, CDR1 is SGHTA, CDR2 FQGNSA. Trimming stripped 1 base from V and 8 bases from J, with 6 bases between. The length of the CDR3 is 12 residues.

The chain has TRBV12-3 or TRBV12-4 and TRBJ1-1; D unclear. The CDR3 is 13 amino acids. The ends were cut back, 6 bases at V and 6 bases at J, with 14 bases in the middle. The CDR3 DNA is TGTGCCAGCAGGACTATAGGTTCGGCTGAAGCTTTCTTT. Its translation is CASRTIGSAEAFF.

The chain is built from TRBV7-9 and TRBJ2-5; TRBD2 agrees at 7 bases. Trimming removed 5 bases from V and 5 bases from J; junction bases left unmatched: 11. This CDR3 is 15 amino acids long. The germline V gene encodes CDR1 SEHNR and CDR2 FQNEAQ (reference sequence). The CDR3 reads CASSLRVGAGETQYF. The CDR3 DNA reads as TGTGCCAGCAGCCTTAGGGTAGGAGCGGGGGAGACCCAGTACTTC.

This clone came up a few times. V gene TRBV10-3 combines with J gene TRBJ2-7, with a possible D match to TRBD1 (6 bases). CDR1 and CDR2 (germline): ENHRY, SYGVKD. Trimming cost V 7 bases and J 0 bases, with 13 bases left between them. The CDR3 is 14 residues long. In DNA form, the CDR3 reads TGTGCCATCATGCCAGGGGCCCTCTCCTACGAGCAGTACTTC. Amino acids: CAIMPGALSYEQYF.

The chain employs TRBV27 and TRBJ2-7; 8 nucleotides line up with TRBD1. V gave up 7 bases and J gave up 2 bases; unmatched junction bases: 4. Per the germline V gene, CDR1 is MNHEY and CDR2 is SMNVEV (reference sequence). The CDR3 is 13 residues long. The chain's CDR3 is CASKDRVTYEQYF. For the CDR3, the DNA is TGTGCCAGCAAGGACAGGGTTACCTACGAGCAGTACTTC.

This rearrangement joins TRBV2 to TRBJ2-3; 10 nucleotides agree with TRBD2. This CDR3 is 16 amino acids long. The germline CDR1 and CDR2 sequences are SNHLY and FYNNEI. J was trimmed by 3 bases and V by 1 base; bases with no gene match: 4. CDR3 amino acids: CASSEGGSGRTDTQYF. CDR3 nucleotide sequence: TGTGCCAGCAGTGAAGGGGGTAGCGGGAGGACAGATACGCAGTATTTT.

The gene calls are TRBV24-1 and TRBJ2-2, with D possibly being TRBD1 (6 bases). Deletions cut 4 bases from V and 2 bases from J, with 13 bases between. The length of the CDR3 is 16 residues. Germline CDR1 and CDR2: KGHDR and SFDVKD. CDR3 loop: CATSDHRAINTGELFF. In nucleotides, the CDR3 is TGTGCCACCAGTGACCACAGGGCTATTAACACCGGGGAGCTGTTTTTT.

This clone was seen more than once but under ten times. CDR3 protein: CASSQGVDWLAGELFF. In DNA, the CDR3 is TGTGCCAGCAGCCAAGGAGTAGACTGGCTCGCCGGGGAGCTGTTTTTT. V is TRBV3-1 (or the pseudogene TRBV3-2) and J is TRBJ2-2; D gene ambiguous. This CDR3 is 16 amino acids long. CDR1 LGHDT and CDR2 YNNKEL come from the germline V gene (reference sequence). The V end was cut by 1 base, the J end by 6 bases, with 15 bases between.

The rearrangement uses TRBV28 and TRBJ1-2, with TRBD1 matching 7 bases. Germline trimming cut 6 bases from V and 2 bases from J; bases unmatched to any gene: 12. Per germline, CDR1 MDHEN and CDR2 SYDVKM. This CDR3 has 16 amino acids. The CDR3 here is CASSPPTGQVNYGYTF. DNA of the CDR3: TGTGCCAGCAGCCCCCCCACTGGACAGGTCAACTATGGCTACACCTTC.

A few counts support this clone. The rearrangement uses TRBV4-1 and TRBJ1-2, with D possibly TRBD1 on 6 matching bases. Deletions cut 1 base from V and 6 bases from J, with 24 bases between. Germline values: CDR1 MGHRA, CDR2 YSYEKL. CDR3 length equals 18 residues. CDR3 in amino acids: CASSQGHLGNRDKDGYTF. The CDR3 DNA is TGCGCCAGCAGCCAAGGCCATCTGGGGAACCGGGACAAGGATGGCTACACCTTC.

This clone was detected only once. The rearrangement joins TRBV4-2 to TRBJ1-1; no reliable D call. The CDR3 runs 16 residues. Trimming removed 0 bases from V and 1 base from J, with 12 bases in between. Germline loops: CDR1 LGHNA, CDR2 YNFKEQ. CDR3 in DNA: TGTGCCAGCAGCCAAGATTTGAGTACCGGGAACACTGAAGCTTTCTTT. It codes for CASSQDLSTGNTEAFF.

The chain recombines TRBV3-1 (or the pseudogene TRBV3-2) with TRBJ1-5; a weak D match, TRBD1 (5 bases). The V and J ends lost 1 base and 2 bases respectively, with 12 bases between them. There are 16 residues in the CDR3. Germline loops: CDR1 LGHDT, CDR2 YNNKEL (reference sequence). The CDR3, as DNA: TGTGCCAGCAGCCAAGCAGGGTCCCGGGGCAATCAGCCCCAGCATTTT. It is translated as CASSQAGSRGNQPQHF.

This chain uses TRBV14 with TRBJ1-2; D not certain. V gave up 4 bases and J gave up 0 bases, with 12 bases separating them. CDR3 size: 15 residues. The germline CDR1 and CDR2 sequences are SGHDN and FVKESK. CDR3 loop: CASSPLGEANYGYTF. In DNA form, the CDR3 reads TGTGCCAGCAGCCCCCTGGGCGAAGCTAACTATGGCTACACCTTC.

The V gene is TRBV30, the J gene TRBJ1-2; D perhaps matches TRBD1 (5 bases). The germline gives CDR1 GTSNPN, CDR2 SVGIG (reference sequence). The ends were cut back, 4 bases at V and 4 bases at J, with 10 bases in the middle. The CDR3 is 12 residues long. CDR3 region: CAWKDIRYGYTF. The CDR3 coding sequence is TGTGCCTGGAAGGACATTCGCTATGGCTACACCTTC. Drawing the rest from reference TRBV30 and TRBJ1-2, the complete variable domain is SQTIHQWPATLVQPVGSPLSLECTVEGTSNPNLYWYRQAAGRGLQLLFYSVGIGQISSEVPQNLSASRPQDRQFILSSKKLLLSDSGFYLCAWKDIRYGYTFGSGTRLTVV.